This is a list of T cell receptor beta chains from one sample in a study of T cells in Graves' hyperthyroidism and ophthalmopathy. MiXCR, run by TCRdb on the multiplex PCR reads, gives a single entry per CDR3 protein. This table has about 520,000 distinct CDR3 sequences, around 20% appearing once. Sequencing was performed on blood. These receptors originate from a man between 18 and 29 years old with Graves' hyperthyroidism. Both conserved end residues are part of each CDR3. Fields, in order: V gene, J gene, clone size, CDR3 protein. Some rows mark clone size as missing; the rest say once, few, many or name a class of expanded clone.

V: TRBV7-8; J: TRBJ1-2; size: many; CDR3: CASSSNPSGQLYYGYTF
V: TRBV29-1; J: TRBJ2-7; size: many; CDR3: CSARDTSDEQYF
V: TRBV12-3/TRBV12-4; J: TRBJ1-1; size: many; CDR3: CASSFGPTGWSEAFF
V: TRBV12-3/TRBV12-4; J: TRBJ1-1; size: -; CDR3: CASSLGGMRNTEAFF
V: TRBV15; J: TRBJ2-7; size: many; CDR3: CATSREGPTSGSYEQYF
V: TRBV29-1; J: TRBJ1-1; size: many; CDR3: CSVPTGTLNTEAFF
V: TRBV7-3; J: TRBJ2-2; size: many; CDR3: CASSCEGVISWEANTGELFF
V: TRBV6-1; J: TRBJ1-5; size: few; CDR3: CASRAGTGGRQPQHF
V: TRBV5-1; J: TRBJ1-1; size: many; CDR3: CASSRMAVNTEAFF
V: TRBV6-1; J: TRBJ2-7; size: many; CDR3: CASSGPDRADYEQYF